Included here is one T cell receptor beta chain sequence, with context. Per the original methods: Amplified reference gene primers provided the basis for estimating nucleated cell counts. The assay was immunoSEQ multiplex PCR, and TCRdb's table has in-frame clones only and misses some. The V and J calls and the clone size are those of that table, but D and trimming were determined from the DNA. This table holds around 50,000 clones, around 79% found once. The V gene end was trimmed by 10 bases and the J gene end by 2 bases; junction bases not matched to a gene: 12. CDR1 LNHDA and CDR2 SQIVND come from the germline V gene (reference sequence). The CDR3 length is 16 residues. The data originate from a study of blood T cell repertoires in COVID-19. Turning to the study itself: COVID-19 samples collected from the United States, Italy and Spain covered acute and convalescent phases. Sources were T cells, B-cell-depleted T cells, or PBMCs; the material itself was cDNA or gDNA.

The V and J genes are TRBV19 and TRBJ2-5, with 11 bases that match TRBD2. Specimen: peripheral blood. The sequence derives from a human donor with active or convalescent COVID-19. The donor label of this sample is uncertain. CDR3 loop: CATSSRRLAGQETQYF. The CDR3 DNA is TGTGCCACCAGTAGTAGGAGACTAGCGGGACAAGAGACCCAGTACTTC.